This T cell receptor (beta chain) originates from a study of T cell responses to AZD1222 COVID-19 vaccine. TCRdb's table, derived via immunoSEQ multiplex PCR, lists solely in-frame clones and lacks some. Seen here are some 130,000 clones, approximately 90% observed once, and the top ten hold around 7%. Germline assignment: CDR1 LNHDA and CDR2 SQIVND (reference sequence). CDR3 size: 15 residues. Trimming cost V 6 bases and J 7 bases; bases outside gene matches: 11. The material sequenced was peripheral blood, taken on day 0 of AZD1222 vaccination. This clonotype was obtained from an adult in good health. The chain is built from TRBV19 and TRBJ2-1; 8 bases are a match to TRBD2. In nucleotides, the CDR3 is TGTGCCAGTAGCTCCGGGACTAGATCCCCGAATGAGCAGTTCTTC. Translated: CASSSGTRSPNEQFF.